Sequencing of this T cell receptor (beta chain) was carried out in a study of T cells in Graves' hyperthyroidism and ophthalmopathy. Stable disease denoted Graves' hyperthyroidism without ophthalmopathy progression within 18 months. Patients aged 18 to 65 had newly diagnosed hyperthyroidism of under 2 months' duration. Diagnostic assessment was based on clinical symptoms, serum thyroxine and TRAb, thyroid ultrasound and orbital computed tomography. This clonotype was seen more than once but under ten times. The V segment lost 5 bases and the J segment 10 bases; nucleotides outside the gene matches: 12. CDR3 size: 15 residues. TCR beta CDR3 regions were amplified from RNA. With the HTBI primer set, the TCR CDR3 went through a first round of RT-PCR. TCRdb itself ran the multiplex PCR reads through MiXCR, one entry per CDR3 protein. The profile covers roughly 660,000 distinct CDR3 sequences, with 17% appearing a single time and around a sixth taken by the ten largest.

The chain recombines TRBV12-3 or TRBV12-4 with TRBJ2-2; 8 positions agree with TRBD2. This receptor was obtained from a man aged 50 to 60 with Graves' hyperthyroidism. The sample taken for sequencing was blood. CDR3 sequence (DNA): TGTGCCAGCAGTCCCGTAGCGGGACGGATGAAGGAGCTGTTTTTT. Protein product: CASSPVAGRMKELFF.